Listed here are 13 T cell receptor beta chains from one sample, sequenced in a study of blood T cell repertoires in COVID-19. Sequenced by immunoSEQ multiplex PCR; TCRdb stores in-frame clones only, minus some. The repertoire holds about 300,000 clones, with approximately 90% as singletons. Material for sequencing was peripheral blood. The origin of the receptors is a young woman with COVID-19, enrolled during active disease.

This sequence joins TRBV5-6 and TRBJ1-6; unclear D gene. Germline CDR1 reads SGHDT; CDR2 reads YYEEEE. The CDR3 is 14 residues long. V dropped 2 bases and J dropped 5 bases, with 8 bases sitting between them. The CDR3 DNA reads TGTGCCAGCAGCTTCAGGCAGAATAATTCACCCCTCCACTTT. This translates into CASSFRQNNSPLHF. The full variable domain, rest sourced from reference TRBV5-6 and TRBJ1-6, is DAGVTQSPTHLIKTRGQQVTLRCSPKSGHDTVSWYQQALGQGPQFIFQYYEEEERQRGNFPDRFSGHQFPNYSSELNVNALLLGDSALYLCASSFRQNNSPLHFGNGTRLTVT.

The genes are TRBV28 and TRBJ2-7; D gene ambiguous. Germline V gene lookup returns CDR1 MDHEN and CDR2 SYDVKM. This CDR3 contains 12 residues. Trimming shortened V by 8 bases and J by 6 bases, and 14 bases separated the two germline ends. This chain's CDR3 is CASSVPGIEQYF. Here the CDR3 DNA reads TGTGCCAGCTCCGTTCCAGGAATCGAGCAGTACTTC.

The chain links TRBV28 to TRBJ1-4, with D unclear. V shed 7 bases and J shed 7 bases, with 10 bases lying between them. The CDR3 is 12 amino acids. Germline V gene sequence: CDR1 MDHEN, CDR2 SYDVKM. CDR3 coding DNA: TGTGCCAGCAATTCCAACGGTGAAAAACTGTTTTTT. Translation: CASNSNGEKLFF. Supplemented by reference TRBV28 and TRBJ1-4, the full variable domain reads DVKVTQSSRYLVKRTGEKVFLECVQDMDHENMFWYRQDPGLGLRLIYFSYDVKMKEKGDIPEGYSVSREKKERFSLILESASTNQTSMYLCASNSNGEKLFFGSGTQLSVL.

This sequence joins TRBV11-2 and TRBJ1-5; a weak D match, TRBD1 (6 bases). The CDR3 has 13 residues. The ends were cut back, 5 bases at V and 6 bases at J, with 11 bases in the middle. CDR1 and CDR2 (germline): SGHAT, FQNNGV. The CDR3 reads CASSTGLVQPQHF. Written as DNA, the CDR3 is TGTGCCAGCAGCACAGGGTTGGTTCAGCCCCAGCATTTT.

This clone occurred once. The sample has other DNA sequences that encode this CDR3 too. CDR3: CASSPGTGYYEQYF. CDR3 in DNA: TGTGCCAGCAGCCCCGGGACTGGTTACTACGAGCAGTACTTC. The rearrangement uses TRBV3-1 (or the pseudogene TRBV3-2) and TRBJ2-7; a possible D gene is TRBD2 (6 bases). The CDR3 is 14 residues long. Germline loops: CDR1 LGHDT, CDR2 YNNKEL (reference sequence). The V end was cut by 4 bases, the J end by 3 bases, with 13 bases between.

This rearrangement joins TRBV20-1 to TRBJ2-2, with 9 bases matching TRBD2. Per germline, CDR1 DFQATT and CDR2 SNEGSKA (reference sequence). This CDR3 is built from 15 residues. The trim removed 3 bases at V and 4 bases at J, leaving 6 bases unmatched. This CDR3 is CSASSGSMVTGELFF. CDR3 DNA sequence: TGCAGTGCTAGTAGCGGGAGTATGGTCACCGGGGAGCTGTTTTTT.

This clone was found once. The chain uses TRBV29-1 and TRBJ2-5, with 8 positions matching TRBD1. This CDR3 region has 16 residues. Trimming took 0 bases from V and 4 from J; bases not matched to a gene: 10. Per germline, CDR1 SQVTM and CDR2 ANQGSEA. This CDR3 reads CSVEDLTGDQGETQYF. CDR3 DNA: TGCAGCGTTGAAGACCTGACAGGGGACCAGGGAGAGACCCAGTACTTC.

V gene TRBV18 combines with J gene TRBJ2-3; D may be TRBD2 (5 bases). This CDR3 contains 13 residues. CDR1 KGHSH and CDR2 LQKENI come from the germline V gene. Trimming shortened V by 3 bases and J by 4 bases, and 8 bases separated the two germline ends. CDR3 DNA sequence: TGTGCCAGCTCACCCTCCGGGGCAGATACGCAGTATTTT. It specifies CASSPSGADTQYF.

V usage is TRBV15 and J usage is TRBJ1-5; 9 nucleotides align to TRBD1. CDR3 length: 14 amino acids. The germline V gene has CDR1 LNHNV and CDR2 YYDKDF (reference sequence). The V gene end was trimmed by 5 bases and the J gene end by 5 bases; junction bases not matched to a gene: 4. CDR3 sequence: CATSQGQGDQPQHF. The CDR3 DNA follows: TGTGCCACCAGCCAGGGACAGGGAGATCAGCCCCAGCATTTT.

The chain uses TRBV5-1 and TRBJ2-2; D perhaps matches TRBD1 (7 bases). Germline lookup yields CDR1 SGHRS and CDR2 YFSETQ. The CDR3 extends over 15 amino acids. V lost 4 bases and J lost 0, with 10 bases in between. The CDR3, as DNA: TGCGCCAGCAGCCAGGGGGGAACGAACACCGGGGAGCTGTTTTTT. It translates to CASSQGGTNTGELFF.

This chain links TRBV7-9 with TRBJ1-2; 8 positions match TRBD1. After removal of 4 bases from V and 4 bases from J, the junction contained 5 bases not matched to a gene. The germline V gene has CDR1 SEHNR and CDR2 FQNEAQ (reference sequence). This CDR3 comprises 14 residues. CDR3 loop: CASSSEGTGYGYTF. For the CDR3, the DNA is TGTGCCAGCAGCTCGGAGGGGACAGGCTATGGCTACACCTTC.

This chain joins TRBV9 and TRBJ2-1; D not certain. V lost 4 bases and J lost 8, with 13 bases in between. Looked up from germline, CDR1 is SGDLS and CDR2 is YYNGEE. CDR3 length: 13 residues. CDR3: CASSPGYMDEQFF. CDR3 nucleotide sequence: TGTGCCAGCAGCCCAGGTTATATGGATGAGCAGTTCTTC.

This sequence joins TRBV30 and TRBJ1-1, with D possibly being TRBD1 (6 bases). The V and J ends lost 0 bases and 11 bases respectively, with 16 bases between them. Germline V lookup: CDR1 GTSNPN, CDR2 SVGIG (reference sequence). This CDR3 has 13 amino acids. The CDR3 spells CAWSVRGAPGAFF. CDR3 coding DNA: TGTGCCTGGAGTGTACGGGGGGCCCCGGGGGCTTTCTTT. Drawing the rest from reference TRBV30 and TRBJ1-1, the complete variable domain is SQTIHQWPATLVQPVGSPLSLECTVEGTSNPNLYWYRQAAGRGLQLLFYSVGIGQISSEVPQNLSASRPQDRQFILSSKKLLLSDSGFYLCAWSVRGAPGAFFGQGTRLTVV.